This T cell receptor beta chain was recovered during a study of T cell clonality in common variable immunodeficiency. Study-wide results and limits: CVID patient heterogeneity limited repertoire-clinical complication correlations. What drives increased CVID clonality needs T cell subpopulation sequencing.

This clone came up many times. Its antigen is still unknown. Read sequence stops 3 residues before the CDR3 end, and the germline J gene provides the missing end. Donors gave roughly 4.5 to 8.5 ml heparinized peripheral whole blood. Only in-frame clones appear in the TCRdb table, and some are missing; sequencing was by immunoSEQ multiplex PCR. Sampling found more than 55,000 clones, none seen once. Germline CDR1 reads DFQATT; CDR2 reads SNEGSKA (reference sequence). This CDR3 has 18 amino acids. The V and J ends lost 2 bases and 0 bases, in that order; junction bases with no gene match: 12. The receptor's source is a person between 18 and 75 years old in good health. The sample was peripheral blood mononuclear cells. This rearrangement joins TRBV20-1 to TRBJ2-2; TRBD2 aligns across 7 bases. The covered CDR3 bases are TGCAGTGCTAGAATGGCGGGAGAGTCGCTCTCGAACACCGGGGAG. Translation: CSARMAGESLSNTGE. From start to end, the CDR3 is CSARMAGESLSNTGELFF.